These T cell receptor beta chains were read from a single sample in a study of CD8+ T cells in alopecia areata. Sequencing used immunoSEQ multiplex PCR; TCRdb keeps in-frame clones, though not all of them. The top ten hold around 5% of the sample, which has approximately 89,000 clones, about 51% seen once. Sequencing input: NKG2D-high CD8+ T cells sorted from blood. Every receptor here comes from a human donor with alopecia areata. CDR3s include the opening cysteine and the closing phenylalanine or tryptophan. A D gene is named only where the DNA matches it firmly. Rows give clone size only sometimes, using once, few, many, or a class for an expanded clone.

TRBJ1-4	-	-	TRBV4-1	CASSQDWKQGVREKLFF	TGCGCCAGCAGCCAAGATTGGAAACAGGGCGTCCGTGAAAAACTGTTTTTT
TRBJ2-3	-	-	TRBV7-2	CASSLGTRGTDTQYF	TGTGCCAGCAGCTTAGGGACCCGGGGCACAGATACGCAGTATTTT
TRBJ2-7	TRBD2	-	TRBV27	CASSLLGSGRHEQYF	TGTGCCAGCAGTTTACTGGGTAGCGGGAGGCACGAGCAGTACTTC
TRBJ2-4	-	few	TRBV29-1	CSVPRKAKNIQYF	TGCAGCGTCCCGCGGAAGGCCAAAAACATTCAGTACTTC
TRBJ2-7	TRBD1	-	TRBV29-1	CSVATPGGTGYEQYF	TGCAGCGTTGCGACCCCAGGGGGCACGGGGTACGAGCAGTACTTC
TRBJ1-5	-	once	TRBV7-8	CASSLWEDSNQPQHF	TGTGCCAGCAGCTTATGGGAAGATAGCAATCAGCCCCAGCATTTT
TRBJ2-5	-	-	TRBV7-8	CASSHYEGVAETQYF	TGTGCCAGCAGCCATTACGAGGGGGTTGCGGAGACCCAGTACTTC
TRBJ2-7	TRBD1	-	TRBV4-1	CASSQEDRATDEQYF	TGCGCCAGCAGCCAAGAAGACAGGGCCACGGACGAGCAGTACTTC
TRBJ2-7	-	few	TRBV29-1	CSVDGGPYEQYF	TGCAGCGTTGACGGGGGGCCCTACGAGCAGTACTTC
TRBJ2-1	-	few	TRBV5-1	CASSLWDEQFF	TGCGCCAGCAGCTTGTGGGATGAGCAGTTCTTC